One sample yielded the 30 T cell receptor beta chains listed below, sequenced in a study of vaccination effects on CD4 cells after COVID-19. After more than 8 days in culture, the CD4+ T cells were isolated. The infection with SARS-CoV-2 (confirmed by PCR) occurred in this person between March and December 2020. The cohort was immunized with two doses of either the BNT162b2 or mRNA-1273 vaccine. Antigen specificity for these receptors is unknown. Assay: immunoSEQ multiplex PCR; the TCRdb copy retains only in-frame clones and omits some. The sample contains 40,000 to 55,000 clones, just over 75% of which appear only once. This specimen consisted of CD4+ T cells from PBMCs cultured without peptide, obtained after COVID-19 vaccination. Every receptor here comes from a human donor who had a prior SARS-CoV-2 infection.

This clone was counted only a few times. This chain joins TRBV4-3 and TRBJ2-7, with 9 bases lining up with TRBD1. CDR1 is LGHNA, CDR2 YSLEER, per germline. The CDR3 is 15 amino acids. Trimming cost V 3 bases and J 1 base; bases outside gene matches: 4. The CDR3 DNA reads TGCGCCAGCAGCCAGATACAGGGGGCTTCCTACGAGCAGTACTTC. Residues: CASSQIQGASYEQYF.

The chain is built from TRBV15 and TRBJ1-2; the match to TRBD1 covers 8 bases. The germline CDR1 and CDR2 sequences are LNHNV and YYDKDF (reference sequence). The CDR3 has 15 amino acids. V lost 5 bases and J lost 7; bases outside the gene matches: 12. The DNA of the CDR3 is TGTGCCACCAGCGGTCGGGACAGGCAGGGGGGTGGCTACACCTTC. This translates into CATSGRDRQGGGYTF.

The rearrangement links TRBV5-1 to TRBJ2-5; the match to TRBD1 covers 10 bases. The CDR3 runs to 16 residues. Germline trimming cut 1 base from V and 2 bases from J; bases unmatched to any gene: 5. Germline CDR1 reads SGHRS; CDR2 reads YFSETQ. The CDR3 is CASSLWGTGDQETQYF. CDR3 coding DNA: TGCGCCAGCAGCTTGTGGGGGACAGGGGATCAAGAGACCCAGTACTTC.

This clone was seen a single time. This sequence joins TRBV19 and TRBJ2-1, with 10 bases matching TRBD2. Per the germline V gene, CDR1 is LNHDA and CDR2 is SQIVND (reference sequence). The CDR3 spans 17 residues. Trimming cost V 9 bases and J 0 bases; bases outside gene matches: 11. The CDR3 DNA sequence: TGTGCCAGCAGCCTAGGGCTAGCGGGAGTCTCCTACAATGAGCAGTTCTTC. Its protein is CASSLGLAGVSYNEQFF.

The rearrangement joins TRBV7-8 to TRBJ1-6; D may be TRBD1 (5 bases). CDR1 and CDR2 from the germline V gene are SGHVS and FQNEAQ. This CDR3 spans 15 amino acids. V lost 1 base and J 9 bases, leaving 13 bases between the germline ends. CDR3 sequence: CASSLGSNGGSPLHF. The CDR3 DNA reads as TGTGCCAGCAGCTTAGGCTCCAATGGGGGTTCACCCCTCCACTTT. Together with reference TRBV7-8 and TRBJ1-6, the CDR3 gives the full variable domain: GAGVSQSPRYKVAKRGQDVALRCDPISGHVSLFWYQQALGQGPEFLTYFQNEAQLDKSGLPSDRFFAERPEGSVSTLKIQRTQQEDSAVYLCASSLGSNGGSPLHFGNGTRLTVT.

The sample holds one count of this clone. The V and J genes are TRBV4-2 and TRBJ2-1; no firm D call. The V gene lost 4 bases and the J gene lost 5 bases, with 9 bases spanning the gap. Germline-derived CDR1 and CDR2 are LGHNA and YNFKEQ. CDR3 length: 13 amino acids. CDR3: CASSRTKDNEQFF. The CDR3 DNA reads as TGTGCCAGCAGCCGAACTAAAGACAATGAGCAGTTCTTC.

The J gene is TRBJ2-2, the V gene TRBV4-2, with D hard to call. V shed 3 bases and J shed 6 bases, with 8 bases lying between them. Per the germline V gene, CDR1 is LGHNA and CDR2 is YNFKEQ. CDR3 size: 13 residues. The CDR3 loop reads CASSQTLAGELFF. DNA of the CDR3: TGTGCCAGCAGCCAGACGTTGGCCGGGGAGCTGTTTTTT.

The V and J genes are TRBV3-1 (or the pseudogene TRBV3-2) and TRBJ2-3; TRBD1 aligns across 9 bases. Looked up from germline, CDR1 is LGHDT and CDR2 is YNNKEL (reference sequence). Trimming at V came to 4 bases and at J to 5 bases, leaving 13 bases not matched to a gene. The CDR3 runs to 17 residues. The CDR3 reads CASSPPRRTGAGDTQYF. CDR3 nucleotide sequence: TGTGCCAGCAGCCCTCCACGGAGGACAGGGGCCGGAGATACGCAGTATTTT.

DNA for the CDR3: TGTGCCAGCAGCGTAGCTTTTAGCGGCGGCTACAATGAGCAGTTCTTC. Translation: CASSVAFSGGYNEQFF. The chain combines TRBV9 with TRBJ2-1, with D possibly TRBD2 on 6 matching bases. The CDR3 runs 16 residues. Germline V gene sequence: CDR1 SGDLS, CDR2 YYNGEE. Trimming removed 0 bases at V and 3 bases at J, with 13 bases between.

The V and J genes are TRBV6-5 and TRBJ2-4; TRBD1 agrees at 10 bases. V lost 6 bases, J lost 7 bases, and 6 bases stayed unmatched. There are 14 residues in the CDR3. The germline gives CDR1 MNHEY, CDR2 SVGAGI. The CDR3 nucleotides are TGTGCCAGCAGCGACAGGGGGCCAGGGAACATTCAGTACTTC. Translating gives CASSDRGPGNIQYF.

The J gene is TRBJ2-7, the V gene TRBV20-1; D is perhaps TRBD2 (10 bases). Germline CDR1 reads DFQATT; CDR2 reads SNEGSKA (reference sequence). The CDR3 consists of 21 residues. The germline V and J ends were trimmed by 6 bases and 0 bases, with 36 bases remaining between them. The CDR3 reads CSASGIGLGQGTSGDSYEQYF. CDR3 sequence (DNA): TGCAGTGCCAGTGGGATCGGCCTGGGACAGGGTACTAGCGGGGACTCCTACGAGCAGTACTTC.

The rearrangement links TRBV2 to TRBJ1-4; D is unclear. Germline V gives CDR1 SNHLY, CDR2 FYNNEI. V lost 8 bases, J lost 6 bases, and 19 bases lay in between. The CDR3 has 15 amino acids. CDR3 in amino acids: CASGKRHDGDEKLFF. The CDR3 DNA sequence: TGTGCCAGCGGAAAACGACACGACGGAGATGAAAAACTGTTTTTT.

The chain uses TRBV9 and TRBJ2-2; 7 bases are shared with TRBD2. The ends lost 2 bases at V and 5 bases at J; junction bases unmatched: 12. The CDR3 consists of 17 residues. Germline CDR1 reads SGDLS; CDR2 reads YYNGEE. The CDR3 DNA reads as TGTGCCAGCAGCGTCAGCTTAGCGGGCCGGGGAACCGGGGAGCTGTTTTTT. It specifies CASSVSLAGRGTGELFF. The whole variable domain, remainder taken from reference TRBV9 and TRBJ2-2, is DSGVTQTPKHLITATGQRVTLRCSPRSGDLSVYWYQQSLDQGLQFLIQYYNGEERAKGNILERFSAQQFPDLHSELNLSSLELGDSALYFCASSVSLAGRGTGELFFGEGSRLTVL.

This chain links TRBV25-1 with TRBJ1-1, with D perhaps TRBD1 (5 bases). Germline-derived CDR1 and CDR2 are MGHDK and SYGVNS. V was clipped by 7 bases and J by 6 bases, with 15 bases between them. The CDR3 has 13 residues. The CDR3 DNA reads as TGTGCCAGCATCCACCCGGGGGTGGCTGAAGCTTTCTTT. Translation gives CASIHPGVAEAFF.

The rearrangement joins TRBV28 to TRBJ2-7; D remains ambiguous. V lost 3 bases and J lost 2, with 14 bases in between. This CDR3 comprises 15 residues. The germline gives CDR1 MDHEN, CDR2 SYDVKM. For the CDR3, the DNA is TGTGCCAGCAGTTTCCGGCCGTCCCTCCCCTACGAGCAGTACTTC. Its protein product is CASSFRPSLPYEQYF. The complete variable domain, with remaining parts taken from reference TRBV28 and TRBJ2-7, reads DVKVTQSSRYLVKRTGEKVFLECVQDMDHENMFWYRQDPGLGLRLIYFSYDVKMKEKGDIPEGYSVSREKKERFSLILESASTNQTSMYLCASSFRPSLPYEQYFGPGTRLTVT.

The chain recombines TRBV2 with TRBJ1-1; no clear D gene. This CDR3 is 13 amino acids long. V lost 6 bases to trimming and J lost 6 bases, with 14 bases between them. Germline CDR1 is SNHLY and CDR2 is FYNNEI. The CDR3 loop is CASSKEYTAEAFF. The CDR3 DNA follows: TGTGCCAGCAGCAAGGAGTACACCGCTGAAGCTTTCTTT.

The V call is TRBV19, the J call TRBJ1-2; possibly TRBD1 for D (6 bases). Germline-derived CDR1 and CDR2 are LNHDA and SQIVND (reference sequence). The CDR3 sequence is 14 residues long. Trimming removed 7 bases at V and 0 bases at J, with 12 bases between. CDR3 loop: CASKGQTANYGYTF. The CDR3 DNA reads as TGTGCCAGTAAAGGACAGACAGCTAACTATGGCTACACCTTC.

The chain uses TRBV7-2 and TRBJ2-1, with 12 bases lining up with TRBD2. The germline gives CDR1 SGHTA, CDR2 FQGNSA. This CDR3 contains 14 residues. V was pared by 4 bases and J by 8 bases, with 3 bases of the junction left unmatched. CDR3 residues: CASSYRLAGDEQFF. In DNA, the CDR3 is TGTGCCAGCAGCTACCGACTAGCGGGAGATGAGCAGTTCTTC. Supplemented by reference TRBV7-2 and TRBJ2-1, the full variable domain reads GAGVSQSPSNKVTEKGKDVELRCDPISGHTALYWYRQSLGQGLEFLIYFQGNSAPDKSGLPSDRFSAERTGGSVSTLTIQRTQQEDSAVYLCASSYRLAGDEQFFGPGTRLTVL.

This clone has just one count. This sequence joins TRBV5-4 and TRBJ2-3, with 9 bases lining up with TRBD2. The germline V gene has CDR1 SGHNT and CDR2 YYREEE (reference sequence). Germline trimming cut 4 bases from V and 3 bases from J; bases unmatched to any gene: 6. The CDR3 sequence is 15 residues long. The CDR3 DNA sequence: TGTGCCAGCAGCCGAAGACTAGCGGCGACAGATACGCAGTATTTT. Translating gives CASSRRLAATDTQYF.

The V and J genes are TRBV5-6 and TRBJ1-6, with a tentative D call TRBD1 (5 bases). The CDR3 length is 16 residues. V shed 4 bases and J shed 0 bases, with 11 bases lying between them. CDR1 and CDR2 from the germline V gene are SGHDT and YYEEEE. CDR3 residues: CASSPGLSSYNSPLHF. CDR3 in DNA: TGTGCCAGCAGCCCAGGGCTAAGCTCCTATAATTCACCCCTCCACTTT.

V is TRBV11-2 and J is TRBJ2-1; the match to TRBD2 covers 7 bases. Germline V gene lookup returns CDR1 SGHAT and CDR2 FQNNGV. The CDR3 runs to 15 residues. With V trimmed by 5 bases and J by 4 bases, 8 bases remained unmatched. The CDR3 region is CASSREGLNYNEQFF. CDR3 coding DNA: TGTGCCAGCAGCCGAGAGGGACTAAATTACAATGAGCAGTTCTTC.

The V gene is TRBV9, the J gene TRBJ1-1; D is perhaps TRBD1 (5 bases). Per germline, CDR1 SGDLS and CDR2 YYNGEE. The CDR3 covers 14 residues. V was shortened by 0 bases and J by 1 base, with 7 bases between the two germline ends. The CDR3 DNA follows: TGTGCCAGCAGCGTAGGGGGGGAGAACACTGAAGCTTTCTTT. Amino acid sequence: CASSVGGENTEAFF.

The chain recombines TRBV19 with TRBJ1-5, with 7 nucleotides matching TRBD1. This CDR3 spans 16 amino acids. Germline V lookup: CDR1 LNHDA, CDR2 SQIVND (reference sequence). J lost 0 bases, V lost 5 bases, and 7 bases had no gene match. CDR3 coding DNA: TGTGCCAGTAGTCGCCAGGGGGGCAATAGCAATCAGCCCCAGCATTTT. It is translated as CASSRQGGNSNQPQHF.

The chain employs TRBV5-1 and TRBJ2-7, with D perhaps TRBD1 (6 bases). V dropped 4 bases and J dropped 6 bases, with 14 bases sitting between them. The CDR3 is 13 residues long. Per germline, CDR1 SGHRS and CDR2 YFSETQ. CDR3 nucleotide sequence: TGCGCCAGCAGCCTGACAGGTCAGGGCGAGCAGTACTTC. Translated, it gives CASSLTGQGEQYF.

V usage is TRBV7-3 and J usage is TRBJ1-1; 10 nucleotides match TRBD1. V lost 0 bases to trimming and J lost 5 bases; unmatched junction nucleotides: 6. There are 16 residues in the CDR3. CDR1 SGHTA and CDR2 FQGTGA come from the germline V gene. The CDR3 sequence is CASSLTGTGDTTEAFF. CDR3 DNA: TGTGCCAGCAGCTTAACCGGGACAGGGGATACAACTGAAGCTTTCTTT.

The J gene is TRBJ2-2, the V gene TRBV5-1, with 10 bases that match TRBD1. CDR3 length: 17 residues. The V and J ends lost 3 bases and 4 bases, in that order; junction bases with no gene match: 9. CDR1 and CDR2 (germline): SGHRS, YFSETQ. The CDR3 region has the DNA TGCGCCAGCAGCTCCCGGAGGGACAGGGGCCCCACCGGGGAGCTGTTTTTT. Protein product: CASSSRRDRGPTGELFF.

V gene TRBV5-4 combines with J gene TRBJ1-2; TRBD1 aligns across 7 bases. The V segment lost 3 bases and the J segment 5 bases; nucleotides outside the gene matches: 13. Germline CDR1 reads SGHNT; CDR2 reads YYREEE (reference sequence). The CDR3 extends over 16 amino acids. The chain's CDR3 is CASSWTGEGGLYGYTF. CDR3 nucleotides: TGTGCCAGCAGCTGGACAGGCGAGGGGGGCCTGTATGGCTACACCTTC.

This clone has only a few counts. The chain carries TRBV19 and TRBJ1-2, with 9 positions matching TRBD1. The CDR3 has 15 residues. CDR1 is LNHDA and CDR2 is SQIVND in the germline V gene (reference sequence). V shed 10 bases and J 6 bases; nucleotides not matched to a gene: 15. The CDR3 reads CATQAGTGFLDGYTF. The CDR3 coding sequence is TGTGCCACCCAAGCCGGGACAGGGTTTTTGGATGGCTACACCTTC. Looking up the rest from reference TRBV19 and TRBJ1-2 gives the full variable domain: DGGITQSPKYLFRKEGQNVTLSCEQNLNHDAMYWYRQDPGQGLRLIYYSQIVNDFQKGDIAEGYSVSREKKESFPLTVTSAQKNPTAFYLCATQAGTGFLDGYTFGSGTRLTVV.

The chain employs TRBV5-1 and TRBJ2-3, with TRBD2 identical over 10 bases. Germline V gene lookup returns CDR1 SGHRS and CDR2 YFSETQ. The J segment lost 0 bases and the V segment lost 0 bases, leaving 7 bases of the junction unmatched. The CDR3 contains 18 residues. CDR3: CASSLGLAGKISTDTQYF. The CDR3 region has the DNA TGCGCCAGCAGCTTGGGACTAGCGGGCAAGATTAGCACAGATACGCAGTATTTT.

The J gene is TRBJ2-1, the V gene TRBV12-2; the DNA was not used to check the table's D call, TRBD2. TRBV12-2 is reported as a pseudogene. The CDR3 has 17 amino acids. CDR3 amino acids: CASRFRASGDSYNEQFF. As DNA, the CDR3 is TGTGCAAGTCGCTTTCGTGCCAGCGGGGACTCCTACAATGAGCAGTTCTTC.